A selection of T cell receptor beta chains follows, all from one sample in a study of blood T cells in healthy people across ages. One entry per CDR3 protein results from TCRdb running MiXCR on the 5' RACE reads. The sample has roughly 680,000 distinct CDR3 sequences; over 40% are singletons. The sample was blood. The receptors were gathered from a woman older than 75 in good health. Both conserved end residues are part of each CDR3. The D gene is left open where the match is weak. A clone size is listed for some rows: how often the clone was seen (once, few, many), or a class if it is expanded.

v_call	j_call	d_call	clone_size	cdr3_nt	cdr3_aa
TRBV28	TRBJ1-6	.	.	TGTGCCAGTGGGACACAGAGCTCCTATAATTCACCCCTCCACTTT	CASGTQSSYNSPLHF
TRBV28	TRBJ2-3	TRBD1	.	TGTGCCGCCACCGGGACAGGGCTCACAGATACGCAGTATTTT	CAATGTGLTDTQYF
TRBV7-3	TRBJ2-1	.	many	TGTGCCAGCAGCTTAGGACAGATACAATACAATGAGCAGTTCTTC	CASSLGQIQYNEQFF
TRBV24-1	TRBJ2-5	TRBD1	.	TGTGCCACCGGGACGACAGGGCAGGATGATTCGGGCCACAATGAGCAGTACTTC	CATGTTGQDDSGHNEQYF
TRBV20-1	TRBJ2-4	.	.	TGCAGTGCTAGATACCAGATGGGCCCAGAGCAGTACTTC	CSARYQMGPEQYF
TRBV5-1	TRBJ2-7	TRBD2	.	TGCGCCAGCAGCTCCCAGAGCGGGAGCTCCTACGAGCAGTACTTC	CASSSQSGSSYEQYF
TRBV27	TRBJ2-5	.	.	TGTGCCAGCAGTGTCTCGTACCAAGAGACCCAGTACTTC	CASSVSYQETQYF
TRBV6-5	TRBJ2-7	.	.	TGTGCCAGCAGCTTACGGGACGCCGCCTACGAGCAGTACTTC	CASSLRDAAYEQYF
TRBV20-1	TRBJ1-2	.	.	TGCAGTGCTAGAGATTATAAGGCAGGGCGAGGGGACTATGGCTACACCTTC	CSARDYKAGRGDYGYTF
TRBV20-1	TRBJ1-5	.	.	TGCAGTGCTAGAGGGGGGTCCCTTAATCAGCCCCAGCATTTT	CSARGGSLNQPQHF
TRBV20-1	TRBJ2-7	.	.	TGCAGTGCCCCGGACACGCTCAAGGGTGCCCAGTACTTC	CSAPDTLKGAQYF
TRBV7-9	TRBJ2-7	TRBD1	many	TGTGCCAGCAGCATCGGGACAGGGGACCCTGATTTCCACGAGCAGTACTTC	CASSIGTGDPDFHEQYF
TRBV5-1	TRBJ2-3	TRBD2	.	TGCGCCGGCAGCTTGGAAGGGACTAGCGGCACAGATACGCAGTATTTT	CAGSLEGTSGTDTQYF
TRBV7-9	TRBJ2-7	.	many	TGTGCCAGCAGCTTATTCGAGGGGCGGGAGCAGTACTTC	CASSLFEGREQYF